This T cell receptor beta chain was found in a study of cytotoxic CD8 clonotypes in ibrutinib-treated CLL (dated by TCRdb to 2020 to 2023). About the full investigation: The cohort was composed of 10 to 11 relapsed/refractory and about 16 treatment-naive patients; IGHV unmutated status was identified in approximately 17 patients. On average, each sample had about 250,000 productive templates and approximately 100,000 productive rearrangements. Patients were still on ibrutinib when every remission and progressive disease sample was collected. Longitudinal samples were obtainable from about 30% of the roughly 86 participants in the trial. Response samples were taken after a median of 12 months on treatment, ranging from about 6 to 36 months. Cryopreserved peripheral blood mononuclear cells were collected at three points: before therapy, at response, and at either sustained remission or disease progression. Responses were partial in roughly 25 patients and complete in 2; after median around 72 months follow-up, around 14 stayed in remission and around 12 progressed. Summary of the overall study and its limitations: Public clonotypes were found to be uncommon and were observed to contract or remain stable during treatment; the increase in clonality was shown to reflect expansion of private clonotypes at ibrutinib response. At baseline, clonality was higher than in age-matched healthy donors and showed a strong correlation with circulating CD8+ T-cell counts. Sustained-remission and progressing patients did not have matched sampling times, and lymph node repertoires were not examined. Clonality rose at ibrutinib response, remained stable during sustained remission, and dropped back toward baseline at progression.

Per the publication, the time point label means: more than 10 months on ibrutinib. For TCR beta library preparation, approximately 2 micrograms of genomic DNA were isolated from cryopreserved PBMCs. Longitudinal blood samples from CLL patients on ibrutinib monotherapy were analyzed using high-throughput TCR beta sequencing. The patients took part in an open-label, single-center phase 2 trial of ibrutinib monotherapy. The goal of deep resolution MiSeq sequencing was a depth between 1 in 1 million and 1 in 200,000 T cells, and coverage averaged 10x per clonotype. TCR beta libraries were generated with the immunoSEQ hsTCRB Kit. The authors' pipeline ran thus. The data were analyzed with ImmunoSEQ Analyzer and ImmunoSEQ Data Assistant, and V, D and J gene assignments followed IMGT definitions. Clonality, with values ranging from 0 to 1, was calculated as one minus the normalized Shannon entropy of productive rearrangement frequencies. Only overrepresented clonotypes making up at least 0.05% of the repertoire of each patient were included in the public clonotype analysis. Some 13 age-matched healthy donor repertoires from immuneACCESS were used as controls for clonality. Not all clones reach the TCRdb copy of this immuneACCESS table, which keeps in-frame sequences only. Checked studies attribute under half of the gap to unresolved V genes and leave the rest unexplained. V and J calls and clone size are as listed in that table; D and trimming were resolved from the DNA. The sample data list about 140,000 clones, and around 93% of these were observed just once. The ten largest clones take up less than 14% of the sample.

Of note for this clone: Its recognized antigen is unknown. It has no much larger one-base neighbor in the sample; base qualities were not kept.

The CDR3, cysteine through phenylalanine, is 14 amino acids long. CDR3 DNA is the only sequence kept; it has 42 bases, read in frame from the first base. The germline V gene gives CDR1 as MNHEY and CDR2 as SVGAGI. Unmatched junction bases come to 3, with V trimmed by 5 bases and J by 5 bases. The sequence was obtained from a human donor with chronic lymphocytic leukemia. The sequence joins TRBV6-5 to TRBJ2-7, with 13 bases aligning to TRBD2. The sample here was PBMCs, taken after 12 months of ibrutinib treatment. DNA sequence: TGTGCCAGCAGTCCAACTAGCGGGAGGGACGAGCAGTACTTC. Its translation reads: CASSPTSGRDEQYF.